A selection of T cell receptor beta chains follows, all from one sample in a study of shared clonotypes between healthy human individuals. Produced via immunoSEQ multiplex PCR; TCRdb's table is partial and in-frame only. The sample has some 1,900,000 clones, about 94% seen once. The sequenced sample was naive CD8+ T cells sorted from blood. Source of these receptors: a man between 18 and 29 years old in good health. CDR3s include the opening cysteine and the closing phenylalanine or tryptophan. A D gene is named only where the DNA matches it firmly. Rows give clone size only sometimes, using once, few, many, or a class for an expanded clone.

v_call,j_call,clone_size,d_call,cdr3_aa,cdr3_nt
TRBV6-6,TRBJ2-3,-,-,CASTNGLGLSTDTQYF,TGTGCCAGCACCAATGGGCTGGGGCTGAGCACAGATACGCAGTATTTT
TRBV18,TRBJ1-1,few,-,CASSPGASSQIKAFF,TGTGCCAGCTCACCCGGGGCCAGCTCTCAGATCAAAGCTTTCTTT
TRBV2,TRBJ1-2,few,-,CASSGSGSVLYGYTF,TGTGCCAGCAGTGGATCCGGGAGCGTACTCTATGGCTACACCTTC
TRBV9,TRBJ1-2,-,-,CASGSVAYGYTF,TGTGCCAGCGGTAGCGTAGCATATGGCTACACCTTC
TRBV4-2,TRBJ1-5,-,-,CASSQESGRFVNQPQHF,TGTGCCAGCAGCCAAGAGAGTGGCAGATTCGTTAATCAGCCCCAGCATTTT
TRBV19,TRBJ2-1,-,-,CASSIVDRGEQFF,TGTGCCAGTAGTATAGTTGACCGGGGCGAGCAGTTCTTC
TRBV19,TRBJ2-5,-,-,CASSGVDSQYF,TGTGCCAGTAGTGGCGTGGATTCCCAGTACTTC
TRBV4-2,TRBJ1-3,-,-,CASSQVTEGGDTIYF,TGTGCCAGCAGCCAAGTAACGGAGGGAGGAGACACCATATATTTT
TRBV11-2,TRBJ2-7,-,-,CASTWGQGGPSYEQYF,TGTGCCAGCACCTGGGGTCAGGGTGGGCCATCCTACGAGCAGTACTTC
TRBV7-9,TRBJ1-1,once,TRBD1,CASSFGQGNTEAFF,TGTGCCAGCAGCTTCGGACAGGGGAACACTGAAGCTTTCTTT
TRBV29-1,TRBJ2-7,-,TRBD1,CSVGTPGQGSYEQYF,TGCAGCGTTGGGACTCCGGGACAGGGTTCCTACGAGCAGTACTTC
TRBV12-2,TRBJ2-5,-,-,CASRGTGLQETQYF,TGTGCAAGTCGAGGGACAGGGCTCCAAGAGACCCAGTACTTC
TRBV7-9,TRBJ2-6,-,-,CASSPLRSGANVLTF,TGTGCCAGCAGCCCGCTCCGATCTGGGGCCAACGTCCTGACTTTC
TRBV30,TRBJ2-7,-,TRBD1,CALTGDSYEQYF,TGTGCCTTGACAGGGGACTCCTACGAGCAGTACTTC
TRBV27,TRBJ1-1,once,-,CASSPISRRDPNTEAFF,TGTGCCAGCAGTCCAATTTCCCGCAGGGACCCGAACACTGAAGCTTTCTTT
TRBV27,TRBJ1-2,-,-,CASSSLVGYDRGYTF,TGTGCCAGCAGTTCACTGGTGGGGTATGATCGTGGCTACACCTTC
TRBV5-1,TRBJ2-2,-,-,CASIALNTGELFF,TGCGCCAGCATAGCCCTGAACACCGGGGAGCTGTTTTTT
TRBV6-4,TRBJ2-3,-,-,CASRAGQQEADTQYF,TGTGCCAGCAGAGCCGGGCAACAGGAGGCAGATACGCAGTATTTT
TRBV11-2,TRBJ2-5,-,-,CASSLVGAQETQYF,TGTGCCAGCAGCTTAGTAGGGGCGCAAGAGACCCAGTACTTC
TRBV5-6,TRBJ2-2,once,-,CASSWGSGELFF,TGTGCCAGCAGCTGGGGCTCCGGGGAGCTGTTTTTT
TRBV2,TRBJ2-7,-,-,CASSEDRMEGAYEQYF,TGTGCCAGCAGTGAAGATCGGATGGAGGGGGCCTACGAGCAGTACTTC
TRBV4-1,TRBJ2-1,-,-,CASSQDGRGGSYNEQFF,TGCGCCAGCAGCCAAGATGGTAGGGGCGGCTCCTACAATGAGCAGTTCTTC
TRBV7-8,TRBJ1-4,-,-,CASSLRGGFNEKLFF,TGTGCCAGCAGCTTAAGAGGGGGTTTCAATGAAAAACTGTTTTTT
TRBV6-1,TRBJ2-7,-,-,CASSDNPSYEQYF,TGTGCCAGCAGTGACAACCCTTCCTACGAGCAGTACTTC
TRBV15,TRBJ1-6,-,-,CATSRDPGVVSPLHF,TGTGCCACCAGCAGAGATCCAGGGGTAGTTTCACCCCTCCACTTT
TRBV7-9,TRBJ2-3,-,-,CASSPGDSPNTQYF,TGTGCCAGCAGCCCTGGAGACTCCCCAAATACGCAGTATTTT
TRBV30,TRBJ2-7,-,TRBD2,CAWSGLAGGTYEQYF,TGTGCCTGGAGTGGACTAGCGGGAGGGACCTACGAGCAGTACTTC
TRBV11-2,TRBJ2-3,-,TRBD2,CASSLGIAGGGNTDTQYF,TGTGCCAGCAGCTTAGGAATAGCGGGAGGTGGGAACACAGATACGCAGTATTTT
TRBV5-6,TRBJ2-1,-,-,CASSPEMNRHEQFF,TGTGCCAGCAGCCCCGAAATGAACCGACATGAGCAGTTCTTC
TRBV4-3,TRBJ1-6,-,-,CASSPLLWGSPLHF,TGCGCCAGCAGCCCGCTTCTCTGGGGTTCACCCCTCCACTTT
TRBV29-1,TRBJ1-4,-,-,CSVEVTGEKLFF,TGCAGCGTTGAAGTTACCGGGGAAAAACTGTTTTTT
TRBV7-9,TRBJ2-7,-,-,CASSLDPRGGSYEQYF,TGTGCCAGCAGCTTAGACCCCAGGGGGGGCTCCTACGAGCAGTACTTC
TRBV6-1,TRBJ1-4,once,TRBD1,CASSERAWQGADEKLFF,TGTGCCAGCAGTGAAAGAGCTTGGCAGGGGGCGGATGAAAAACTGTTTTTT
TRBV11-2,TRBJ1-5,-,TRBD1,CASAGGLNQPQHF,TGTGCCAGCGCAGGGGGCCTCAATCAGCCCCAGCATTTT
TRBV6-1,TRBJ1-1,-,-,CASSEYLLNTEAFF,TGTGCCAGCAGTGAATATCTTCTGAACACTGAAGCTTTCTTT
TRBV6-6,TRBJ2-2,once,-,CASTWSLATGELFF,TGTGCCAGTACTTGGAGCCTCGCCACCGGGGAGCTGTTTTTT
TRBV9,TRBJ2-5,-,TRBD1,CASSAQGAFQETQYF,TGTGCCAGCAGCGCCCAGGGGGCTTTCCAAGAGACCCAGTACTTC